This T cell receptor beta chain was recorded in a study of CD8+ T cells in alopecia areata. The study, taken as a whole, reports: TCR sharing across patients was less clear than in mice, possibly HLA-related. Scalp samples also yield sequences from resident alphabeta T cells of normal skin. Higher clonality was seen in lesional scalp than in normal scalp, especially in alopecia totalis/universalis.

Remarks on this clone: Its antigen is as yet unknown.

V shed 0 bases, J shed 2 bases, and the junction held 5 bases outside the gene matches. Germline-derived CDR1 and CDR2 are LGHNT and FRNRAP. This CDR3 is built from 16 residues. The authors extracted RNA and reverse transcribed it into cDNA as the sequencing template. Sequenced by immunoSEQ multiplex PCR; TCRdb stores in-frame clones only, minus some. Here the sample spans around 120,000 clones, 55% to 70% being singletons. PBMCs yielded sorted CD4+ and CD8+ T cells. This TCR derives from a human donor in good health. The sequencing input was CD4+ T cells sorted from blood. The rearrangement links TRBV12-5 to TRBJ2-3; 7 bases align to TRBD2. The CDR3 DNA sequence: TGTGCTAGTGGTTTGGTATACGGGGGGTACACAGATACGCAGTATTTT. It translates to CASGLVYGGYTDTQYF.